The following is a T cell receptor beta chain sequence with its context. These data are taken from a study of regulatory T cells in long-lasting Graves disease. Turning to the study itself: The study counted Graves' disease as persistent given over 5 years of antithyroid drugs and positive TSH receptor antibodies.

TCR beta libraries were built with iRepertoire HTBI primers and Arm-PCR of CDR3 regions. TCRdb recomputed calls from the multiplex PCR reads with MiXCR, one row per CDR3 protein. The profile shows about 470,000 distinct CDR3 sequences, 20% to 25% of them singletons. The time point here: persistent/refractory GD, antithyroid drugs over 5 years with positive TRAb. RNA extracted from PBMCs served as the sequencing template. The CDR3 loop spans 14 amino acids. In germline, CDR1 is LNHDA, CDR2 SQIVND (reference sequence). V shed 5 bases and J shed 3 bases, with 14 bases lying between them. This TCR was recovered from a female donor with Graves disease. The sample here was peripheral blood mononuclear cells (PBMCs), taken when the disease was refractory, from a patient treated with antithyroid drugs. The chain joins TRBV19 to TRBJ2-7; no clear D. The CDR3 spells CASSDRTRNYEQYF. CDR3 nucleotide sequence: TGTGCCAGTAGTGATCGTACACGGAACTACGAGCAGTACTTC.